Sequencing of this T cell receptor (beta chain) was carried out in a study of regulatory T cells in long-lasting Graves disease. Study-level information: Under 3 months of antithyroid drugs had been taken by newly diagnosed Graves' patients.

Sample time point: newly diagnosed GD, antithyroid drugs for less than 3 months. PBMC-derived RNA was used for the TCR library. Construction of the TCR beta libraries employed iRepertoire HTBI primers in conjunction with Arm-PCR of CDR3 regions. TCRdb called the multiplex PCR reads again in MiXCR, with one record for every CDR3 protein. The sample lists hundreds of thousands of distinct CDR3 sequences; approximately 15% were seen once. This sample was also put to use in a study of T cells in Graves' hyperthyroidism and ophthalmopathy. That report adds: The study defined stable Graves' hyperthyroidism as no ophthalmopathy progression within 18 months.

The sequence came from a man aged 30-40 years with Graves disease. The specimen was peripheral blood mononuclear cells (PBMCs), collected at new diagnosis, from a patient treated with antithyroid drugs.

The CDR3 DNA reads as TGTGCCAGCAGTTACCCAACAGGGAGGGCGGGAAACTATGGCTACACCTTC. Residues: CASSYPTGRAGNYGYTF. The chain has TRBV6-2 or TRBV6-3 and TRBJ1-2; D possibly corresponds to TRBD1 (6 bases). Germline lookup yields CDR1 MNHEY and CDR2 SVGEGT. The CDR3 sequence is 17 residues long. Trimming left V 2 bases short and J 2 bases short, with 18 bases between.